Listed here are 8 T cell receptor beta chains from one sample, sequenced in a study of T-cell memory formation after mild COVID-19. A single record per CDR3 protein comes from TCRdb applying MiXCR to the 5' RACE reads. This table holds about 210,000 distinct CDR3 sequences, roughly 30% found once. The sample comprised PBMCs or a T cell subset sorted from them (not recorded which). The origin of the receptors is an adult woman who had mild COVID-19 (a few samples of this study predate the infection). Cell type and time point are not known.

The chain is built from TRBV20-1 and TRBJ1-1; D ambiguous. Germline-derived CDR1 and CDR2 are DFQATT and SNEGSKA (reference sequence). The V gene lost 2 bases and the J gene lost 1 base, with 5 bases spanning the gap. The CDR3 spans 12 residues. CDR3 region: CSARIANTEAFF. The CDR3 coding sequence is TGCAGTGCTAGAATCGCGAACACTGAAGCTTTCTTT.

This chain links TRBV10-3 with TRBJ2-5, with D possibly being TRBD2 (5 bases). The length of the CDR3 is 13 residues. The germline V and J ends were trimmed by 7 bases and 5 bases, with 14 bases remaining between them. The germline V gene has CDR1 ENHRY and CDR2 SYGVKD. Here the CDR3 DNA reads TGTGCCATCACTGGAGGCCCTGGGGAGACCCAGTACTTC. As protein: CAITGGPGETQYF.

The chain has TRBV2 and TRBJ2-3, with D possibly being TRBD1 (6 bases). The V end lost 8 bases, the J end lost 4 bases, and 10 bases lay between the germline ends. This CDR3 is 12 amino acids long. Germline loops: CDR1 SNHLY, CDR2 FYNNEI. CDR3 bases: TGTGCCAGCGCCCAGGGGCCAGATACGCAGTATTTT. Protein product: CASAQGPDTQYF.

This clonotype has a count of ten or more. DNA for the CDR3: TGTGCCAGCAGCTTGAGGGGGGAATTCATGGCTGAAAAACTGTTTTTT. This translates into CASSLRGEFMAEKLFF. This chain joins TRBV5-5 and TRBJ1-4; tentative D call: TRBD1 (6 bases). CDR1 SGHKS and CDR2 YYEKEE come from the germline V gene (reference sequence). Trimming took 1 base from V and 7 from J, leaving 17 bases between them. This CDR3 comprises 16 residues.

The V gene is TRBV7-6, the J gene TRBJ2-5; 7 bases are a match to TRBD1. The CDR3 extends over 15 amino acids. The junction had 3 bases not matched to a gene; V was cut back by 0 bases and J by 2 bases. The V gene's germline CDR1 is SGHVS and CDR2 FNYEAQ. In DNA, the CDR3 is TGTGCCAGCAGCTTAGCGCAGACAGGGCAAGAGACCCAGTACTTC. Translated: CASSLAQTGQETQYF. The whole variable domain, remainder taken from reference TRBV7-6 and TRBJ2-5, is GAGVSQSPRYKVTKRGQDVALRCDPISGHVSLYWYRQALGQGPEFLTYFNYEAQQDKSGLPNDRFSAERPEGSISTLTIQRTEQRDSAMYRCASSLAQTGQETQYFGPGTRLLVL.

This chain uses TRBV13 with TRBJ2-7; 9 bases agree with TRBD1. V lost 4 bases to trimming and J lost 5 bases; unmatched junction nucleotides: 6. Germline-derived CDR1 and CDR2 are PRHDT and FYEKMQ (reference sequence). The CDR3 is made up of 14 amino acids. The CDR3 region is CASSSGQGVDEQYF. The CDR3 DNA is TGTGCCAGCAGCTCGGGACAGGGTGTCGACGAGCAGTACTTC.

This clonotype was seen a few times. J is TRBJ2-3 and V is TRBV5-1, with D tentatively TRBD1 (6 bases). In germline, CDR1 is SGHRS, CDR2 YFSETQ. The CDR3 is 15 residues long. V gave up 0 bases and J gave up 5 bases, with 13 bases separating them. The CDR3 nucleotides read TGCGCCAGCAGCTTGGACAGGGTCGAGGTAGATACGCAGTATTTT. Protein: CASSLDRVEVDTQYF. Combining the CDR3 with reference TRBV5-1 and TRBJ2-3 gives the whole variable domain KAGVTQTPRYLIKTRGQQVTLSCSPISGHRSVSWYQQTPGQGLQFLFEYFSETQRNKGNFPGRFSGRQFSNSRSEMNVSTLELGDSALYLCASSLDRVEVDTQYFGPGTRLTVL.

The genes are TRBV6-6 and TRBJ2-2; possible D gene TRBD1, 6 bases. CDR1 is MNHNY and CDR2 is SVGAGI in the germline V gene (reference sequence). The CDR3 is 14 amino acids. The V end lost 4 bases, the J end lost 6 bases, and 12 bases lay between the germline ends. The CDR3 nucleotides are TGTGCCAGCAGTTCCGGACAGCCCCCCGGGGAGCTGTTTTTT. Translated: CASSSGQPPGELFF.